This entry lists 22 T cell receptor beta chains sequenced from one sample in a study of tumor-infiltrating lymphocytes in primary liver carcinoma. TCR beta cDNA came from roughly 0.45 ug total RNA, primed with a constant-region primer. It was through three nested multiplex PCR rounds of slightly modified ARM-PCR that TCR beta libraries arose. The study ran its first two PCR rounds for 9 to 10 cycles each, using TRBV1-TRBV30 forward primers and a C-beta reverse primer. TCRdb called the multiplex PCR reads again in MiXCR, with one record for every CDR3 protein. The table shows 300,000 to 400,000 distinct CDR3 sequences, with approximately 65% occurring only once. Germline DNA was also extracted, and blood RNA was taken from unsorted whole blood. Sequences were obtained from peripheral blood. The receptors were sampled from a man aged 35-49 years with primary liver carcinoma and hepatitis B virus infection.

This clonotype came up many times. The V gene is TRBV6-1, the J gene TRBJ2-6; 9 bases line up with TRBD1. Germline V gives CDR1 MNHNS, CDR2 SASEGT. CDR3 length equals 18 residues. V shed 6 bases, J shed 0 bases, and the junction held 9 bases outside the gene matches. The CDR3 nucleotides are TGTGCCAGCAGACTTGAGGGGACAGGGTTCTCTGGGGCCAACGTCCTGACTTTC. This encodes CASRLEGTGFSGANVLTF.

Turning to this clonotype: A clone one base away is much larger, so this may be a read error. This sequence joins TRBV29-1 and TRBJ2-1, with D unresolved. The V gene lost 7 bases and the J gene lost 6 bases, with 13 bases spanning the gap. This CDR3 spans 12 amino acids. Per germline, CDR1 SQVTM and CDR2 ANQGSEA. The CDR3 DNA follows: TGCAGCGGTGGTGGTCAGTTCAATGAGCAGTTCTTC. Its translation is CSGGGQFNEQFF.

This clonotype was seen ten or more times. The genes are TRBV29-1 and TRBJ2-3; the D is unclear. Germline values: CDR1 SQVTM, CDR2 ANQGSEA. Deletions cut 3 bases from V and 4 bases from J, with 5 bases between. CDR3 length equals 11 residues. CDR3 nucleotide sequence: TGCAGCGTTGAGGTGCCAGATACGCAGTATTTT. Its translation: CSVEVPDTQYF.

Notes on this clonotype: A single base separates this from a much larger clone, so it may be a read error. This chain uses TRBV4-2 with TRBJ2-3; possible D gene TRBD2, 5 bases. Germline V CDR1 and CDR2: LGHNA, YNFKEQ. The CDR3 loop spans 16 amino acids. The CDR3, as DNA: TGTGCCAGCAGCCAAGTGGTGGGTTCTAGCATAGATACGCAGTATTTT. Its protein is CASSQVVGSSIDTQYF.

The V gene is TRBV6-1, the J gene TRBJ2-3; TRBD2 aligns across 8 bases. Losses at the gene ends were 2 bases for V and 5 bases for J; bases not matched to a gene: 6. Germline assignment: CDR1 MNHNS and CDR2 SASEGT. The CDR3 covers 15 residues. This chain's CDR3 is CASSEFSGVKDTQYF. The CDR3, as DNA: TGTGCCAGCAGTGAATTTAGCGGGGTCAAAGATACGCAGTATTTT.

On this clonotype: A much larger clone lies one base from this, so it may be a read error. The rearrangement links TRBV29-1 to TRBJ2-3; D is undetermined. Trimming removed 4 bases from V and 7 bases from J, with 18 bases in between. In germline, CDR1 is SQVTM, CDR2 ANQGSEA. The CDR3 spans 14 residues. CDR3 amino acids: CSVGDMVNFNTQYF. As DNA, the CDR3 is TGCAGCGTTGGAGATATGGTTAATTTTAATACGCAGTATTTT.

This rearrangement joins TRBV6-6 to TRBJ1-6; D uncertain. The V end lost 6 bases, the J end lost 7 bases, and 13 bases lay between the germline ends. Per the germline V gene, CDR1 is MNHNY and CDR2 is SVGAGI (reference sequence). The CDR3 is made up of 14 amino acids. The CDR3 nucleotides are TGTGCCAGCAGCAGGAGCCGTTGGAATTCACCCCTCCACTTT. Residues: CASSRSRWNSPLHF.

As to this clonotype: This likely comes from a read error, as the CDR3 has no conserved phenylalanine or tryptophan at its end. The chain carries TRBV12-3 or TRBV12-4 and TRBJ1-2; maybe TRBD1 (6 bases). Trimming removed 2 bases from V and 7 bases from J, with 8 bases in between. This CDR3 has 12 residues. CDR3 in DNA: TGTGCCAGCAGTTTAAGGGGGTCTGGCTACACCTCC. It translates to CASSLRGSGYTS.

Concerning this clonotype: This may be a read error, as it is one base from a much larger clone. This chain uses TRBV4-1 with TRBJ1-6; possibly TRBD1 for D (6 bases). Per germline, CDR1 MGHRA and CDR2 YSYEKL. The CDR3 is 13 residues long. The CDR3 region is CASRGAYNTPLHF. Written as DNA, the CDR3 is TGCGCCTCAAGGGGGGCCTATAATACACCCCTCCACTTT.

This chain connects TRBV5-6 to TRBJ1-1, with D unclear. Germline V lookup: CDR1 SGHDT, CDR2 YYEEEE. The germline V and J ends were trimmed by 3 bases and 1 base, with 19 bases remaining between them. The CDR3 covers 17 residues. In DNA, the CDR3 is TGTGCCAGCAGCTCCAAGAGGCGGGGTTCGGGGAACACTGAAGCTTTCTTT. Residues: CASSSKRRGSGNTEAFF.

As to this clonotype: The CDR3 does not end in the conserved phenylalanine or tryptophan, so this is likely a read error. The CDR3, as DNA: TGTGCCAGCAGCTTGTTAAATGAGCAGTTCTTA. It encodes CASSLLNEQFL. The rearrangement joins TRBV5-6 to TRBJ2-1; D not certain. The germline V gene encodes CDR1 SGHDT and CDR2 YYEEEE. This CDR3 comprises 11 residues. V dropped 1 base and J dropped 7 bases, with 3 bases sitting between them.

About this clonotype itself: This clone may be a read error of a much larger clone one base away. CDR3 DNA: TGTGCCATCAGTGATGGAGCGGACAGCCCCTACGAGCAGTACTTC. This encodes CAISDGADSPYEQYF. The V gene is TRBV10-3, the J gene TRBJ2-7; tentative D call: TRBD1 (6 bases). Germline V lookup: CDR1 ENHRY, CDR2 SYGVKD. V lost 3 bases, J lost 2 bases, and 14 bases lay in between. The CDR3 extends over 15 amino acids.

This rearrangement joins TRBV28 to TRBJ1-4, with no clear D. Germline lookup yields CDR1 MDHEN and CDR2 SYDVKM. The V and J ends lost 4 bases and 0 bases respectively, with 9 bases between them. This CDR3 spans 15 amino acids. The CDR3, as DNA: TGTGCCAGCAGTTCCCATCACGCAACTAATGAAAAACTGTTTTTT. The encoded protein is CASSSHHATNEKLFF.

As regards this clonotype: It may be a read error: a sequence one base away is much more abundant. V gene TRBV6-5 combines with J gene TRBJ2-7; a weak D match, TRBD2 (5 bases). This CDR3 comprises 13 residues. The germline gives CDR1 MNHEY, CDR2 SVGAGI. CDR3 nucleotides: TGTGTCAGCAGTCGGGGTAGCTCCTACGAGCAGTACTTC. This codes for CVSSRGSSYEQYF.

A few counts support this clonotype. V and J are TRBV5-6 and TRBJ1-1; 8 positions match TRBD1. V shed 2 bases, J shed 6 bases, and the junction held 3 bases outside the gene matches. Germline V gene lookup returns CDR1 SGHDT and CDR2 YYEEEE. This CDR3 has 13 amino acids. The chain's CDR3 is CASSLQGVPEAFF. As DNA, the CDR3 is TGTGCCAGCAGCTTACAGGGGGTCCCTGAAGCTTTCTTT.

In this sample, this clonotype turned up many times. The J gene is TRBJ1-5, the V gene TRBV12-3 or TRBV12-4; 9 bases are a match to TRBD1. Losses at the gene ends were 5 bases for V and 2 bases for J; bases not matched to a gene: 10. The CDR3 totals 17 residues. CDR3 sequence (DNA): TGTGCCAGCAGTGCTACAGGGGGCGCAAAAGGCAATCAGCCCCAGCATTTT. Residues: CASSATGGAKGNQPQHF.

To note about this clonotype: One end of the junction is discordant with germline, which a read error may explain. The J gene is TRBJ2-7, the V gene TRBV6-2 or TRBV6-3; D not resolved. Per the germline V gene, CDR1 is MNHEY and CDR2 is SVGEGT. The CDR3 is 14 residues long. Written as DNA, the CDR3 is TGTGCCGGCAGTTACTCGGCCCCCCAGAAGGAGCAGTACTTC. Amino acids: CAGSYSAPQKEQYF.

With respect to this clonotype: Possible read error: a much larger clone is one base away. The chain joins TRBV7-9 to TRBJ2-5; unclear D gene. This CDR3 is built from 14 residues. The germline gives CDR1 SEHNR, CDR2 FQNEAQ (reference sequence). The V gene lost 0 bases and the J gene lost 5 bases, with 10 bases spanning the gap. For the CDR3, the DNA is TGTGCCAGCAGCTTAGCGCGAGGCCACGAGACCCAGTACTTC. It is translated as CASSLARGHETQYF. Supplemented by reference TRBV7-9 and TRBJ2-5, the full variable domain reads DTGVSQNPRHKITKRGQNVTFRCDPISEHNRLYWYRQTLGQGPEFLTYFQNEAQLEKSRLLSDRFSAERPKGSFSTLEIQRTEQGDSAMYLCASSLARGHETQYFGPGTRLLVL.

This clonotype was seen ten or more times. The chain links TRBV4-2 to TRBJ1-6; D may be TRBD1 (6 bases). Trimming left V 1 base short and J 5 bases short, with 9 bases between. Germline-derived CDR1 and CDR2 are LGHNA and YNFKEQ. The CDR3 has 15 amino acids. This CDR3 is CASSQVQGNNSPLHF. The CDR3 nucleotides read TGTGCCAGCAGCCAAGTCCAGGGGAATAATTCACCCCTCCACTTT.

Note on this clonotype: Since a much larger clone is just one base distant, this may be a read error. The chain joins TRBV4-1 to TRBJ2-7; 8 bases align to TRBD2. Germline V gene data show CDR1 as MGHRA and CDR2 as YSYEKL. This CDR3 is 13 amino acids long. The CDR3 nucleotides read TGCGCCAGCAACCAAGATCGGGAGGGCTTACAGTACTTC. Translation: CASNQDREGLQYF.

Worth noting for this clonotype: At one of its ends the junction is not consistent with the germline gene, which may arise from a read error. The CDR3 spells CASSTIFIRGGEEQYF. CDR3 sequence (DNA): TGTGCCAGCAGCACAATCTTCATCAGGGGCGGGGAGGAGCAATACTTC. The chain combines TRBV5-5 with TRBJ2-7; D possibly uses TRBD1 or TRBD2 (6 bases each). The CDR3 is 16 residues long. Per the germline V gene, CDR1 is SGHKS and CDR2 is YYEKEE (reference sequence).

As regards this clonotype: A single base separates this from a much larger clone, so it may be a read error. The conserved phenylalanine or tryptophan normally closing the CDR3 is absent here, so this likely arose from a read error. CDR3 in DNA: TGTGCCAGCAGCTTACCGGGCGGACCGTTGAATGAGCAGTTCCTC. Protein sequence: CASSLPGGPLNEQFL. V is TRBV13 and J is TRBJ2-1; D unclear. The CDR3 consists of 15 residues. The germline V and J ends were trimmed by 2 bases and 7 bases, with 15 bases remaining between them. The germline V gene has CDR1 PRHDT and CDR2 FYEKMQ (reference sequence).